This entry lists 16 T cell receptor beta chains sequenced from one sample in a study of blood T cells in healthy people across ages. PCR was performed a second time for about 6 to 12 cycles using a sample-barcoded 5' primer and a J-beta primer mix. TCRdb fed the 5' RACE reads into MiXCR, producing one record per CDR3 protein. The sample lists 800,000 to 950,000 distinct CDR3 sequences; roughly 48% were seen once. The sample consisted of blood. These receptors were collected from a man aged 25-40 years in good health.

V is TRBV12-3 or TRBV12-4 and J is TRBJ1-5; D uncertain. V shed 3 bases and J shed 5 bases, with 11 bases lying between them. The CDR3 totals 14 residues. The DNA of the CDR3 is TGTGCCAGCAGTTTTGGGTCTACCTATCAGCCCCAGCATTTT. Its translation is CASSFGSTYQPQHF.

This rearrangement joins TRBV27 to TRBJ2-1; the D is unclear. V lost 7 bases and J 5 bases, leaving 9 bases between the germline ends. The CDR3 is 12 residues long. CDR1 is MNHEY and CDR2 is SMNVEV in the germline V gene (reference sequence). The CDR3 spells CASIGWNNEQFF. The DNA of the CDR3 is TGTGCCAGCATAGGGTGGAACAATGAGCAGTTCTTC.

The gene calls are TRBV4-2 and TRBJ1-4; no clear D gene. Germline V gives CDR1 LGHNA, CDR2 YNFKEQ. Trimming removed 1 base at V and 0 bases at J, with 9 bases between. The CDR3 sequence is 16 residues long. The CDR3 sequence is CASSQGEMSTNEKLFF. CDR3 DNA: TGTGCCAGCAGCCAAGGGGAGATGTCAACTAATGAAAAACTGTTTTTT.

This clonotype was picked up a small number of times. The chain combines TRBV27 with TRBJ2-7; tentatively, D is TRBD1 (6 bases). CDR1 and CDR2 from the germline V gene are MNHEY and SMNVEV (reference sequence). With 5 bases removed from V and 4 bases from J, the gap between germline ends came to 15 bases. The CDR3 consists of 14 residues. In DNA form, the CDR3 reads TGTGCCAGCAGTCCGGTAGGACAGTTTTACGAGCAGTACTTC. Encoded protein: CASSPVGQFYEQYF.

The V and J genes are TRBV29-1 and TRBJ2-3; the D gene is possibly TRBD2 (6 bases). The germline V and J ends were trimmed by 3 bases and 7 bases, with 14 bases remaining between them. This CDR3 comprises 13 residues. Germline V gene data show CDR1 as SQVTM and CDR2 as ANQGSEA. CDR3 nucleotide sequence: TGCAGCGTTGATTCAGGAGGGTACCATACGCAGTATTTT. Its translation is CSVDSGGYHTQYF.

This clonotype appeared a few times. This chain uses TRBV6-5 with TRBJ1-5; TRBD1 might be the D (6 bases). Germline loops: CDR1 MNHEY, CDR2 SVGAGI. The CDR3 sequence is 18 residues long. Trimming pared 2 bases from V and 4 bases from J, leaving 21 bases between. In nucleotides, the CDR3 is TGTGCCAGCAGTTACCCCAATGGGGGCAGAAGGGTAAATCAGCCCCAGCATTTT. Translated: CASSYPNGGRRVNQPQHF.

This sequence joins TRBV20-1 and TRBJ2-7; TRBD1 is a possible D gene (6 bases). The V end lost 5 bases, the J end lost 3 bases, and 14 bases lay between the germline ends. There are 13 residues in the CDR3. The germline CDR1 and CDR2 sequences are DFQATT and SNEGSKA (reference sequence). The CDR3 reads CSAPHREIYEQYF. CDR3 coding DNA: TGCAGTGCTCCTCACAGGGAAATCTACGAGCAGTACTTC.

This clonotype was recorded many times. This chain joins TRBV7-2 and TRBJ2-4; 11 nucleotides match TRBD2. Germline V CDR1 and CDR2: SGHTA, FQGNSA. The CDR3 spans 19 residues. V dropped 0 bases and J dropped 0; count of bases not matched to a gene: 7. For the CDR3, the DNA is TGTGCCAGCAGCTTAGCCGGTAGCGGGGGGGGACTAGCCAAAAACATTCAGTACTTC. This codes for CASSLAGSGGGLAKNIQYF.

Many counts were recorded for this clonotype. The rearrangement links TRBV2 to TRBJ2-7; unclear D gene. The CDR3 runs 12 residues. Trimming took 2 bases from V and 6 from J, leaving 8 bases between them. The germline gives CDR1 SNHLY, CDR2 FYNNEI. CDR3 in amino acids: CASSEKTFEQYF. CDR3 sequence (DNA): TGTGCCAGCAGTGAAAAGACCTTCGAGCAGTACTTC. The variable domain in full, with the rest retrieved from reference TRBV2 and TRBJ2-7, is EPEVTQTPSHQVTQMGQEVILRCVPISNHLYFYWYRQILGQKVEFLVSFYNNEISEKSEIFDDQFSVERPDGSNFTLKIRSTKLEDSAMYFCASSEKTFEQYFGPGTRLTVT.

This clonotype occurred once. The junction does not match germline at one end; this may be a read error. This chain joins TRBV9 and TRBJ2-1; TRBD2 matches at 11 bases. Germline V CDR1 and CDR2: SGDLS, YYNGEE. The CDR3 length is 15 residues. CDR3 amino acids: CANSVAGGSYNEQFF. The CDR3 nucleotides read TGTGCCAACAGCGTAGCGGGGGGGTCATACAATGAGCAGTTCTTC.

The rearrangement joins TRBV27 to TRBJ2-1; D is perhaps TRBD2 (5 bases). Germline-derived CDR1 and CDR2 are MNHEY and SMNVEV (reference sequence). Trimming took off 4 bases at V and 2 bases at J, with 9 bases between the two ends. The CDR3 runs 14 residues. CDR3 nucleotide sequence: TGTGCCAGCAGTTGGAGCGGCCCCTACAATGAGCAGTTCTTC. It translates to CASSWSGPYNEQFF.

In its sample, this clonotype was seen a few times. This chain uses TRBV20-1 with TRBJ2-5, with 8 positions matching TRBD2. Germline CDR1 reads DFQATT; CDR2 reads SNEGSKA (reference sequence). The CDR3 extends over 14 amino acids. V was clipped by 2 bases and J by 2 bases; unmatched bases: 4. The CDR3 is CSARWRGEQETQYF. The DNA for the CDR3 is TGCAGTGCTAGATGGCGGGGGGAACAAGAGACCCAGTACTTC.

This clonotype was detected many times. The rearrangement joins TRBV20-1 to TRBJ2-3, with TRBD2 identical over 8 bases. CDR1 is DFQATT and CDR2 is SNEGSKA in the germline V gene (reference sequence). J lost 6 bases, V lost 2 bases, and 7 bases had no gene match. The CDR3 extends over 14 amino acids. The CDR3 loop is CSARSGTRGDTQYF. CDR3 coding DNA: TGCAGTGCTAGATCAGGGACTAGAGGGGATACGCAGTATTTT.

The chain uses TRBV7-2 and TRBJ2-5; 10 positions agree with TRBD1. The last part of the DNA fits TRBJ2-7 better; the J call may be wrong. The CDR3 has 13 amino acids. The germline V gene encodes CDR1 SGHTA and CDR2 FQGNSA. The CDR3 DNA is TGTGCCAGCAGACGACAGGGGGCCTGCGAGCAGTACTTC. The encoded protein is CASRRQGACEQYF.

This chain uses TRBV30 with TRBJ2-2; 7 bases are a match to TRBD2. CDR1 is GTSNPN, CDR2 SVGIG, per germline (reference sequence). This CDR3 is 16 amino acids long. The trim removed 5 bases at V and 2 bases at J, leaving 11 bases unmatched. The CDR3: CAWGGVGSTNTGELFF. In DNA form, the CDR3 reads TGTGCCTGGGGGGGGGTAGGGTCGACAAACACCGGGGAGCTGTTTTTT.

V usage is TRBV20-1 and J usage is TRBJ2-3, with 7 bases matching TRBD2. This CDR3 has 14 amino acids. V lost 2 bases to trimming and J lost 4 bases; unmatched junction nucleotides: 6. Germline-derived CDR1 and CDR2 are DFQATT and SNEGSKA (reference sequence). CDR3 DNA: TGCAGTGCTAGAAACGCCGGGGGGTCAGATACGCAGTATTTT. It yields the protein CSARNAGGSDTQYF.